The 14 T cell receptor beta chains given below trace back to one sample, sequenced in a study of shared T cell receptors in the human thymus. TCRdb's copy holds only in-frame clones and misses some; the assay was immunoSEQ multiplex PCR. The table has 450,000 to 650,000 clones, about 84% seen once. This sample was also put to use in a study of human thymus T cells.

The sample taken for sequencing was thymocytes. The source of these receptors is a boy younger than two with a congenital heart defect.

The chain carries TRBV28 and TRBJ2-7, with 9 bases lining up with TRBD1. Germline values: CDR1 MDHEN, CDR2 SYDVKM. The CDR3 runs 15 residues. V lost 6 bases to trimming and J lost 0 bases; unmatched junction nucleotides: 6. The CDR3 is CASRATGGHSYEQYF. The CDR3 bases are TGTGCCAGCAGGGCTACAGGGGGCCACTCCTACGAGCAGTACTTC.

The CDR3 nucleotides read TGTGCCAGCAGTGCGCCGGGACAGGCCTACGAGCAGTACTTC. It codes for CASSAPGQAYEQYF. V is TRBV25-1 and J is TRBJ2-7; TRBD1 aligns across 8 bases. The V gene end was trimmed by 4 bases and the J gene end by 2 bases; junction bases not matched to a gene: 4. CDR3 length: 14 residues. The germline gives CDR1 MGHDK, CDR2 SYGVNS.

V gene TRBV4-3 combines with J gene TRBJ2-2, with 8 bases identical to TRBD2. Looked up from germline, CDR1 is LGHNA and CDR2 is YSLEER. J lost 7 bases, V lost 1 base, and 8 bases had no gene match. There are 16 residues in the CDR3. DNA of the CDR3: TGCGCCAGCAGCCAAGTTCCAGCGGGAGCCGGCGGGGAGCTGTTTTTT. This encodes CASSQVPAGAGGELFF.

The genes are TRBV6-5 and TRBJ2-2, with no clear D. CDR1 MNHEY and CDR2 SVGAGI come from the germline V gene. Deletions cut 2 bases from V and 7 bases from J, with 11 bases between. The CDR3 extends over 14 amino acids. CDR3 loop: CASSYVSHGGELFF. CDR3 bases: TGTGCCAGCAGTTACGTGAGTCACGGCGGGGAGCTGTTTTTT.

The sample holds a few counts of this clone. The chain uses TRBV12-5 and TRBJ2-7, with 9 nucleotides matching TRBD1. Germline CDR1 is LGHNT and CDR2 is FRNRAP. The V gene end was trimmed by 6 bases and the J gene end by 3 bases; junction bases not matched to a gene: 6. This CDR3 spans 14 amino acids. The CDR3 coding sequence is TGTGCTAGTGGAACGGGACAGGGCTGCTACGAGCAGTACTTC. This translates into CASGTGQGCYEQYF.

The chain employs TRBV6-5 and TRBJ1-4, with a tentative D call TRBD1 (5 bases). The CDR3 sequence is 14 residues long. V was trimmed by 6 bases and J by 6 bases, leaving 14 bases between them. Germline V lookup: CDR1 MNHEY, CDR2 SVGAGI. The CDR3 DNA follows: TGTGCCAGCAGACTTCTCGACAGTGATGAAAAACTGTTTTTT. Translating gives CASRLLDSDEKLFF.

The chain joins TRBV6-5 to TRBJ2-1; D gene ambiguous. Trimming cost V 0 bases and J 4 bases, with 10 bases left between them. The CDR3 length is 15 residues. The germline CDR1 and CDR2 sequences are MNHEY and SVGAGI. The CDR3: CASSYSMGLYNEQFF. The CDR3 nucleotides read TGTGCCAGCAGTTACTCGATGGGCCTTTACAATGAGCAGTTCTTC.

This CDR3 reads CASYQGINQPQHF. The CDR3 DNA follows: TGTGCCAGCTATCAGGGTATAAATCAGCCCCAGCATTTT. V is TRBV28 and J is TRBJ1-5; D may be TRBD1 (5 bases). The ends were cut back, 8 bases at V and 4 bases at J, with 12 bases in the middle. CDR3 length equals 13 residues. Germline CDR1 MDHEN, CDR2 SYDVKM.

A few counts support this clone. The CDR3 is CASSVDREAGEKLFF. CDR3 in DNA: TGCGCCAGCAGCGTGGACAGGGAAGCGGGGGAAAAACTGTTTTTT. The chain combines TRBV5-1 with TRBJ1-4; TRBD1 matches at 8 bases. CDR1 is SGHRS, CDR2 YFSETQ, per germline. Germline trimming cut 4 bases from V and 8 bases from J; bases unmatched to any gene: 10. This CDR3 is 15 amino acids long.

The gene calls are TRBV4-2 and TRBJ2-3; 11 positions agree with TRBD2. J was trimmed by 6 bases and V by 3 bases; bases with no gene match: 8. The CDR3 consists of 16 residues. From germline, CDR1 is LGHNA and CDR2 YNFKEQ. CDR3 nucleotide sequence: TGTGCCAGCAGCCACCTCCAGGGACTAGCGGTCGATACGCAGTATTTT. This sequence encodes CASSHLQGLAVDTQYF.

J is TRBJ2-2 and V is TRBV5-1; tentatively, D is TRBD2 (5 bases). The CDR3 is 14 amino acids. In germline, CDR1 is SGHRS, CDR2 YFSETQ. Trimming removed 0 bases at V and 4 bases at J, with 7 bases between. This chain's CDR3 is CASSLEDFTGELFF. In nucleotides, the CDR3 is TGCGCCAGCAGCTTGGAGGACTTCACCGGGGAGCTGTTTTTT.

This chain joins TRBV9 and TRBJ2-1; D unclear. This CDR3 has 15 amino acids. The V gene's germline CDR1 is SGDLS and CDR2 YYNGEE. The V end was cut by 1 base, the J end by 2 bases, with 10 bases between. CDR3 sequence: CASSVHYATYNEQFF. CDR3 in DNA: TGTGCCAGCAGCGTACACTACGCGACCTACAATGAGCAGTTCTTC.

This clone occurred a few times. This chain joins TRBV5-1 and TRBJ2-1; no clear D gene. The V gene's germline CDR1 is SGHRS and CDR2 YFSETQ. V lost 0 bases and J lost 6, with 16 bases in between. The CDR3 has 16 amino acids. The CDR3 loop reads CASSLGSRTNFNEQFF. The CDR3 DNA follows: TGCGCCAGCAGCTTGGGGAGCAGAACAAACTTCAATGAGCAGTTCTTC.

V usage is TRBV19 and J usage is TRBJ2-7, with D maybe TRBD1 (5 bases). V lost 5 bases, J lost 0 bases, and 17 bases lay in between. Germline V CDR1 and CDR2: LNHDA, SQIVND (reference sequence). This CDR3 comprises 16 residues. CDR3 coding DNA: TGTGCCAGTAGTTCGCCCGCGACAGAGTCCTCCTACGAGCAGTACTTC. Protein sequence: CASSSPATESSYEQYF. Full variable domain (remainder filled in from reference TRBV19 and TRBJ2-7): DGGITQSPKYLFRKEGQNVTLSCEQNLNHDAMYWYRQDPGQGLRLIYYSQIVNDFQKGDIAEGYSVSREKKESFPLTVTSAQKNPTAFYLCASSSPATESSYEQYFGPGTRLTVT.